This TCR beta chain emerged from a study of T cell responses to AZD1222 COVID-19 vaccine. Overall study findings and caveats: AZD1222 recipients seropositive at baseline numbered only six or seven. In a largely white British group with more females than males, clonal diversity was possibly underestimated. Reports indicate that nearly half of spike-specific TCRs are directed at unmutated variant regions. Two doses of AZD1222 preceded a rise in Spike-specific TCR breadth and depth.

About this clone: Its antigen remains unknown.

This CDR3 contains 16 residues. Looked up from germline, CDR1 is LNHDA and CDR2 is SQIVND (reference sequence). J gave up 5 bases and V 4 bases, and 14 bases lay outside the gene matches. Assay used: immunoSEQ multiplex PCR; TCRdb lists only in-frame clones, some missing. The data hold approximately 140,000 clones, with around 89% observed a single time. This chain connects TRBV19 to TRBJ2-7, with 7 bases that match TRBD1. The origin of this receptor is an adult in good health. The sample consisted of peripheral blood, taken on day 0 of AZD1222 vaccination. CDR3 amino acids: CASSTFLDRIGNEQYF. In DNA, the CDR3 is TGTGCCAGTAGTACCTTCCTGGACAGGATAGGAAACGAGCAGTACTTC.